This T cell receptor (beta chain) appears in the sequencing data of a study of T cell changes during pregnancy in multiple sclerosis. CDR3 length equals 12 residues. Germline V gene sequence: CDR1 SGHRS, CDR2 YFSETQ. Trimming pared 0 bases from V and 10 bases from J, leaving 8 bases between. Clones were sequenced by immunoSEQ multiplex PCR, and TCRdb holds only the in-frame ones, with some missing. The sample includes under 150,000 clones, about 96% seen only once; the top ten take about 0.45%. The TCR was taken from a female donor with multiple sclerosis, enrolled in a pregnancy study. V and J are TRBV5-1 and TRBJ2-1; no reliable D call. The sequenced sample was peripheral blood, obtained after pregnancy. CDR3 sequence (DNA): TGCGCCAGCAGCTTGGGCGTCGAGGAGCAGTTCTTC. The encoded protein is CASSLGVEEQFF.